The 28 T cell receptor beta chains in this list originate from one sample, sequenced in a study of breast tumors, draining lymph nodes, adjacent tissues. Breast cancer patients provided tissue from their axillary draining lymph nodes. TCRdb re-derived calls from the multiplex PCR reads in MiXCR, one entry per CDR3 protein. The sample holds some 200,000 distinct CDR3 sequences, approximately 33% seen once. Sequencing was performed on axillary lymph node tissue. The receptors were sampled from a female donor with breast cancer. Some clones in this sample may be carry-over from other donors' samples.

The chain employs TRBV12-3 or TRBV12-4 and TRBJ2-1, with 9 bases matching TRBD1. The V segment lost 6 bases and the J segment 6 bases; nucleotides outside the gene matches: 6. The length of the CDR3 is 14 residues. The CDR3 here is CASRPGTGINEQFF. The CDR3 DNA is TGTGCCAGCAGGCCCGGGACAGGGATCAATGAGCAGTTCTTC.

This chain joins TRBV12-3 or TRBV12-4 and TRBJ1-5; D uncertain. The CDR3 loop spans 15 amino acids. V lost 3 bases and J 11 bases, leaving 20 bases between the germline ends. The CDR3, as DNA: TGTGCCAGCAGTTTCGCTAGCGGGTTCCAAGAGACCCAGCATTTT. This sequence encodes CASSFASGFQETQHF.

This clonotype was seen ten or more times. The CDR3, as DNA: TGCAGCGTTGTTGACAGGGTGGATACGCAGTATTTT. Amino acid sequence: CSVVDRVDTQYF. The rearrangement links TRBV29-1 to TRBJ2-3; 7 bases are shared with TRBD1. Germline V gene data show CDR1 as SQVTM and CDR2 as ANQGSEA. Unmatched junction bases numbered 4, after V lost 4 bases and J lost 6 bases. The CDR3 has 12 amino acids.

This clonotype has ten or more counts. The rearrangement links TRBV7-6 to TRBJ2-7, with TRBD1 matching over 8 bases. Trimming removed 1 base from V and 0 bases from J; junction bases left unmatched: 11. CDR1 and CDR2 from the germline V gene are SGHVS and FNYEAQ. The CDR3 is 18 amino acids. CDR3 coding DNA: TGTGCCAGCAGCTTAGACGCCCCGGGACAGGACCTCTCCTACGAGCAGTACTTC. This encodes CASSLDAPGQDLSYEQYF.

This clonotype was observed many times. The chain has TRBV7-2 and TRBJ2-1, with 9 bases fitting TRBD2. Trimming at V came to 5 bases and at J to 0 bases, leaving 17 bases not matched to a gene. Germline V gives CDR1 SGHTA, CDR2 FQGNSA. This CDR3 has 20 residues. This CDR3 reads CASSQGSGRSGKFSYNEQFF. The CDR3 DNA is TGTGCCAGCAGCCAGGGGAGCGGGAGGTCCGGAAAATTCTCCTACAATGAGCAGTTCTTC.

The chain has TRBV20-1 and TRBJ1-5; the match to TRBD1 covers 7 bases. The CDR3 is 15 amino acids. Germline CDR1 and CDR2: DFQATT and SNEGSKA (reference sequence). V lost 6 bases, J lost 11 bases, and 19 bases stayed unmatched. In DNA, the CDR3 is TGCAGTGCAACCGAGGGGGCAGGGTTCCAAGAGACCCAGCATTTT. Translating it yields CSATEGAGFQETQHF.

This clonotype appeared many times. J is TRBJ2-3 and V is TRBV19; D is undetermined. With 7 bases removed from V and 7 bases from J, the gap between germline ends came to 12 bases. Germline V gene sequence: CDR1 LNHDA, CDR2 SQIVND (reference sequence). The length of the CDR3 is 12 residues. The CDR3 DNA is TGTGCCAGTAAAGGAGCCGAGTATACGCAGTATTTT. Protein sequence: CASKGAEYTQYF.

This clonotype has at least ten counts. CDR3 DNA sequence: TGTGCCAGCAGCTTGGGTAACAGACAGGCCCTCTATGGCTACACCTTC. It yields the protein CASSLGNRQALYGYTF. The chain links TRBV7-2 to TRBJ1-2; maybe TRBD1 (6 bases). The V end was cut by 3 bases, the J end by 4 bases, with 18 bases between. The CDR3 spans 16 residues. In germline, CDR1 is SGHTA, CDR2 FQGNSA.

This clonotype showed up many times. The gene calls are TRBV24-1 and TRBJ2-5, with 7 bases fitting TRBD2. The ends lost 5 bases at V and 5 bases at J; junction bases unmatched: 4. CDR3 size: 13 residues. Germline V gene sequence: CDR1 KGHDR, CDR2 SFDVKD. The CDR3 DNA sequence: TGTGCCACCAGTGTCCAGGGAGGGGAGACCCAGTACTTC. This encodes CATSVQGGETQYF.

CDR3 region: CASSFPGKKGYTF. CDR3 coding DNA: TGTGCCAGCAGTTTTCCGGGAAAGAAGGGCTACACCTTC. The chain links TRBV28 to TRBJ1-2, with D unclear. Trimming removed 3 bases from V and 8 bases from J, with 13 bases in between. Germline-derived CDR1 and CDR2 are MDHEN and SYDVKM. This CDR3 comprises 13 residues.

This clonotype was found many times. The J gene is TRBJ2-7, the V gene TRBV24-1, with D hard to call. CDR1 KGHDR and CDR2 SFDVKD come from the germline V gene. There are 11 residues in the CDR3. V was trimmed by 2 bases and J by 3 bases, leaving 1 base between them. The CDR3 DNA is TGTGCCACCAGTGATTACTACGAGCAGTACTTC. It translates to CATSDYYEQYF.

In the case of this clonotype: This may stem from a read error, because a much larger clone lies one nucleotide away. V and J are TRBV12-3 or TRBV12-4 and TRBJ2-7, with 10 bases fitting TRBD2. V trimming: 5 bases; J trimming: 1 base; junction bases outside the gene matches: 5. The CDR3 sequence is 15 residues long. The DNA of the CDR3 is TGTGCCAGCAGTCACACTAGCGGGATATCCTACGAGCAGTACTTC. This sequence encodes CASSHTSGISYEQYF.

At least ten counts were recorded for this clonotype. The chain couples TRBV18 to TRBJ2-5; 8 bases are a match to TRBD2. The trim removed 1 base at V and 3 bases at J, leaving 7 bases unmatched. CDR1 is KGHSH, CDR2 LQKENI, per germline. The CDR3 loop spans 16 amino acids. This chain's CDR3 is CASSPLQRGTKETQYF. The CDR3 coding sequence is TGTGCCAGCTCACCACTCCAGCGGGGGACCAAAGAGACCCAGTACTTC.

Concerning this clonotype: The CDR3 does not end in the conserved phenylalanine or tryptophan, so this is likely a read error. Because the CDR3's place on the DNA is in doubt, the DNA is left out and the CDR3 is given as listed by TCRdb. The chain links TRBV3-1 to TRBJ2-2. Per the germline V gene, CDR1 is LGHDT and CDR2 is YNNKEL (reference sequence). The CDR3 extends over 12 residues, inclusive of both ends. The CDR3: CASRKYNGELFL.

The CDR3 spells CASSIETSGARPPTSMSSNEQFF. In nucleotides, the CDR3 is TGTGCCAGCAGCATCGAGACTAGCGGTGCTAGGCCCCCTACTAGTATGAGTAGCAATGAGCAGTTCTTC. The V gene is TRBV13, the J gene TRBJ2-1; 9 bases align to TRBD2. V shed 5 bases and J 6 bases; nucleotides not matched to a gene: 32. The germline V gene encodes CDR1 PRHDT and CDR2 FYEKMQ (reference sequence). The CDR3 is 23 residues long. The whole variable domain, filled in from reference TRBV13 and TRBJ2-1, reads AAGVIQSPRHLIKEKRETATLKCYPIPRHDTVYWYQQGPGQDPQFLISFYEKMQSDKGSIPDRFSAQQFSDYHSELNMSSLELGDSALYFCASSIETSGARPPTSMSSNEQFFGPGTRLTVL.

This clonotype was recorded many times. The chain employs TRBV5-4 and TRBJ2-3; TRBD2 aligns across 12 bases. CDR3 size: 16 residues. Germline CDR1 reads SGHNT; CDR2 reads YYREEE (reference sequence). Unmatched junction bases numbered 2, after V lost 0 bases and J lost 3 bases. DNA of the CDR3: TGTGCCAGCAGCTTGGGGACTAGCGGGATGACAGATACGCAGTATTTT. This sequence encodes CASSLGTSGMTDTQYF.

The sample holds many counts of this clonotype. This chain joins TRBV10-3 and TRBJ2-2; D call uncertain. The germline V gene encodes CDR1 ENHRY and CDR2 SYGVKD. This CDR3 has 12 residues. The V end was cut by 7 bases, the J end by 5 bases, with 8 bases between. This chain's CDR3 is CAITRSTGELFF. CDR3 coding DNA: TGTGCCATCACCAGATCGACCGGGGAGCTGTTTTTT.

The sample holds one count of this clonotype. The chain joins TRBV7-2 to TRBJ1-5; D perhaps matches TRBD1 (6 bases). The V gene lost 5 bases and the J gene lost 5 bases, with 10 bases spanning the gap. There are 13 residues in the CDR3. Germline CDR1 reads SGHTA; CDR2 reads FQGNSA. This chain's CDR3 is CASSPQGHQPQHF. CDR3 bases: TGTGCCAGCAGCCCACAGGGACATCAGCCCCAGCATTTT.

This clonotype was seen many times. The genes are TRBV5-5 and TRBJ2-1, with a possible D match to TRBD2 (5 bases). There are 15 residues in the CDR3. V lost 1 base and J lost 3, with 11 bases in between. Germline CDR1 and CDR2: SGHKS and YYEKEE (reference sequence). The DNA of the CDR3 is TGTGCCAGCAGCTTGTTTGCGGGCCTCTACAATGAGCAGTTCTTC. It encodes CASSLFAGLYNEQFF. Full variable domain (rest looked up from reference TRBV5-5 and TRBJ2-1): DAGVTQSPTHLIKTRGQQVTLRCSPISGHKSVSWYQQVLGQGPQFIFQYYEKEERGRGNFPDRFSARQFPNYSSELNVNALLLGDSALYLCASSLFAGLYNEQFFGPGTRLTVL.

In this sample, this clonotype turned up a few times. This rearrangement joins TRBV5-6 to TRBJ1-1, with a tentative D call TRBD1 (5 bases). CDR1 and CDR2 (germline): SGHDT, YYEEEE. The CDR3 length is 12 residues. The V end lost 2 bases, the J end lost 3 bases, and 5 bases lay between the germline ends. The DNA for the CDR3 is TGTGCCAGCAGCTTCAGGGACACTGAAGCTTTCTTT. This encodes CASSFRDTEAFF.

This clonotype was counted at least ten times. The chain combines TRBV7-2 with TRBJ1-3; D remains unclear. Trimming stripped 4 bases from V and 4 bases from J, with 8 bases between. Germline V gene lookup returns CDR1 SGHTA and CDR2 FQGNSA. This CDR3 has 13 residues. The CDR3: CASSSVSGNTIYF. The CDR3 nucleotides are TGTGCCAGCAGCTCTGTATCAGGAAACACCATATATTTT.

This clonotype has a single count. V is TRBV6-2 or TRBV6-3 and J is TRBJ2-5, with 11 bases lining up with TRBD2. The CDR3 covers 14 residues. V lost 7 bases to trimming and J lost 4 bases; unmatched junction nucleotides: 5. Germline loops: CDR1 MNHEY, CDR2 SVGEGT. CDR3 nucleotide sequence: TGTGCCAGCATTAAAGGACTAGCGGGAGAGACCCAGTACTTC. It codes for CASIKGLAGETQYF.

Note on this clonotype: At one end the junction does not follow the germline gene, possibly because of a read error. CDR3 bases: TGTGCCAGCAGCCTTGCACAGGGGCGATACTATGGCTCCACCTTC. This sequence encodes CASSLAQGRYYGSTF. The chain combines TRBV14 with TRBJ1-2, with 7 bases aligning to TRBD1. The CDR3 consists of 15 residues. The germline CDR1 and CDR2 sequences are SGHDN and FVKESK.

There are a few counts of this clonotype. The chain employs TRBV28 and TRBJ1-4, with a weak D call TRBD1 (6 bases). Germline V CDR1 and CDR2: MDHEN, SYDVKM. This CDR3 is 14 amino acids long. Deletions cut 6 bases from V and 8 bases from J, with 16 bases between. The CDR3 DNA follows: TGTGCCAGCAGCCCCCGACAGGTGGGCGAAAAACTGTTTTTT. Residues: CASSPRQVGEKLFF. The variable domain in full, completed from reference TRBV28 and TRBJ1-4, reads DVKVTQSSRYLVKRTGEKVFLECVQDMDHENMFWYRQDPGLGLRLIYFSYDVKMKEKGDIPEGYSVSREKKERFSLILESASTNQTSMYLCASSPRQVGEKLFFGSGTQLSVL.

V usage is TRBV28 and J usage is TRBJ2-7; TRBD1 aligns across 9 bases. From germline, CDR1 is MDHEN and CDR2 SYDVKM. V gave up 7 bases and J gave up 3 bases; unmatched junction bases: 4. The CDR3 spans 13 residues. This CDR3 is CASTGTGIYEQYF. The CDR3 DNA reads TGTGCCAGCACCGGGACAGGGATCTACGAGCAGTACTTC. The full variable domain, with the rest looked up from reference TRBV28 and TRBJ2-7, is DVKVTQSSRYLVKRTGEKVFLECVQDMDHENMFWYRQDPGLGLRLIYFSYDVKMKEKGDIPEGYSVSREKKERFSLILESASTNQTSMYLCASTGTGIYEQYFGPGTRLTVT.

The chain joins TRBV12-5 to TRBJ1-6; the D is unclear. CDR3 length equals 14 residues. V was trimmed by 5 bases and J by 8 bases, leaving 13 bases between them. Germline V lookup: CDR1 LGHNT, CDR2 FRNRAP. CDR3 loop: CASGPIGEHSPLHF. The CDR3 DNA reads TGTGCTAGTGGTCCCATTGGGGAGCATTCACCCCTCCACTTT. Full variable domain (rest looked up from reference TRBV12-5 and TRBJ1-6): DARVTQTPRHKVTEMGQEVTMRCQPILGHNTVFWYRQTMMQGLELLAYFRNRAPLDDSGMPKDRFSAEMPDATLATLKIQPSEPRDSAVYFCASGPIGEHSPLHFGNGTRLTVT.

This clonotype has ten or more counts. The chain has TRBV6-6 and TRBJ1-5, with 10 bases lining up with TRBD1. CDR1 MNHNY and CDR2 SVGAGI come from the germline V gene (reference sequence). The junction had 3 bases not matched to a gene; V was cut back by 6 bases and J by 1 base. The CDR3 sequence is 15 residues long. As DNA, the CDR3 is TGTGCCAGCAGAGGGGACAGGGGAAGCAATCAGCCCCAGCATTTT. Residues: CASRGDRGSNQPQHF.

This clonotype came up many times. CDR3 residues: CASSPIQGYNSPLHF. In DNA, the CDR3 is TGTGCCAGCAGTCCCATACAGGGGTATAATTCACCCCTCCACTTT. V gene TRBV6-1 combines with J gene TRBJ1-6, with TRBD1 identical over 7 bases. Germline values: CDR1 MNHNS, CDR2 SASEGT. This CDR3 is 15 amino acids long. Trimming removed 5 bases from V and 4 bases from J; junction bases left unmatched: 5.